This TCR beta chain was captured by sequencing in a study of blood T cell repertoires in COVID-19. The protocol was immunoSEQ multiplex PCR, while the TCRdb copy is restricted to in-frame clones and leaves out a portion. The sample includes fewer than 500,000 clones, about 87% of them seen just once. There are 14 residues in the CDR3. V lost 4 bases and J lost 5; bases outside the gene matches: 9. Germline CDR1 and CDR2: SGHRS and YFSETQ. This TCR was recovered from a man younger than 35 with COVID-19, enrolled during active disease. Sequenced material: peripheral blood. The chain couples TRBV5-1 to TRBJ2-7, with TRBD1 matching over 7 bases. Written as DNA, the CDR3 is TGCGCCAGCAGCCCCTACAGGGGCCAGGACGAGCAGTACTTC. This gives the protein CASSPYRGQDEQYF.